This entry lists 32 T cell receptor beta chains sequenced from one sample in a study of CD8+ T cells in alopecia areata. The authors extracted RNA and reverse transcribed it into cDNA as the sequencing template. Assay: immunoSEQ multiplex PCR; the TCRdb copy retains only in-frame clones and omits some. The sample contains fewer than 40,000 clones, around half of which appear only once. CD25+CD127- cells were obtained by sorting CD4+ cells, for roughly five patients. What was sequenced was CD4+ Tregs sorted from blood. The receptors stem from a human donor with alopecia areata.

The chain employs TRBV4-1 and TRBJ1-1; no definite D call. V gave up 4 bases and J gave up 1 base, with 13 bases separating them. Germline lookup yields CDR1 MGHRA and CDR2 YSYEKL. The CDR3 totals 15 residues. The DNA for the CDR3 is TGCGCCAGCAGCCCCGTTAGTGTGGCGAACACTGAAGCTTTCTTT. Translation gives CASSPVSVANTEAFF.

The chain combines TRBV5-1 with TRBJ2-1, with 10 bases identical to TRBD2. Germline V CDR1 and CDR2: SGHRS, YFSETQ. V shed 4 bases and J 4 bases; nucleotides not matched to a gene: 5. The CDR3 sequence is 15 residues long. CDR3 loop: CASSLTSGTYNEQFF. DNA for the CDR3: TGCGCCAGCAGCCTAACTAGCGGGACATACAATGAGCAGTTCTTC.

This clone was counted only a few times. The chain combines TRBV18 with TRBJ1-5; a possible D gene is TRBD1 (6 bases). V lost 3 bases and J lost 0, with 9 bases in between. From germline, CDR1 is KGHSH and CDR2 LQKENI. The CDR3 totals 15 residues. CDR3 residues: CASSPGGLSNQPQHF. For the CDR3, the DNA is TGTGCCAGCTCACCTGGGGGCCTTAGCAATCAGCCCCAGCATTTT.

By its share, this clone is medium-sized. This chain links TRBV7-9 with TRBJ2-3; D gene ambiguous. V dropped 5 bases and J dropped 4 bases, with 7 bases sitting between them. Germline V gene sequence: CDR1 SEHNR, CDR2 FQNEAQ (reference sequence). The CDR3 extends over 12 amino acids. The CDR3 spells CASSLYADTQYF. In DNA form, the CDR3 reads TGTGCCAGCAGCCTATATGCAGATACGCAGTATTTT.

This CDR3 is CASSARGQETQYF. The CDR3 region has the DNA TGTGCCAGCAGCGCCAGGGGCCAAGAGACCCAGTACTTC. The gene calls are TRBV7-2 and TRBJ2-5; D may be TRBD1 (6 bases). In germline, CDR1 is SGHTA, CDR2 FQGNSA. Trimming took 5 bases from V and 1 from J, leaving 8 bases between them. The CDR3 runs to 13 residues.

This clone occurred a few times. The chain couples TRBV7-9 to TRBJ1-1, with D unclear. The germline gives CDR1 SEHNR, CDR2 FQNEAQ (reference sequence). V lost 3 bases and J lost 5, with 13 bases in between. The CDR3 contains 14 residues. The CDR3 DNA reads as TGTGCCAGCAGCTTTGGGCTGGGCAGGACTGAAGCTTTCTTT. Translated, it gives CASSFGLGRTEAFF.

This clone appeared a few times. J is TRBJ2-3 and V is TRBV10-3; D is undetermined. V lost 5 bases to trimming and J lost 2 bases, with 2 bases between them. The germline CDR1 and CDR2 sequences are ENHRY and SYGVKD. This CDR3 is 11 amino acids long. CDR3: CAISYTDTQYF. CDR3 nucleotides: TGTGCCATCAGTTACACAGATACGCAGTATTTT.

This clone was seen a handful of times. This rearrangement joins TRBV7-2 to TRBJ2-3; 8 positions agree with TRBD2. The CDR3 is 15 amino acids. The germline gives CDR1 SGHTA, CDR2 FQGNSA. J gave up 6 bases and V 3 bases, and 8 bases lay outside the gene matches. CDR3: CASSFGAGASDTQYF. The CDR3 nucleotides read TGTGCCAGCAGCTTTGGAGCGGGGGCCTCGGATACGCAGTATTTT.

The chain links TRBV5-1 to TRBJ2-1, with 7 bases lining up with TRBD1. The germline CDR1 and CDR2 sequences are SGHRS and YFSETQ. Unmatched junction bases numbered 11, after V lost 3 bases and J lost 2 bases. The length of the CDR3 is 17 residues. CDR3 DNA: TGCGCCAGCAGCTCACCTCCCCGGGACAGACCCTACAATGAGCAGTTCTTC. Its protein product is CASSSPPRDRPYNEQFF.

This chain joins TRBV29-1 and TRBJ1-2, with 7 bases identical to TRBD1. Germline V gene sequence: CDR1 SQVTM, CDR2 ANQGSEA. The CDR3 consists of 11 residues. Losses at the gene ends were 6 bases for V and 6 bases for J; bases not matched to a gene: 4. DNA of the CDR3: TGCAGCGTGGCCAGGGGGGATGGCTACACCTTC. Translation gives CSVARGDGYTF.

The rearrangement joins TRBV4-2 to TRBJ2-3; 8 nucleotides line up with TRBD1. The trim removed 4 bases at V and 11 bases at J, leaving 8 bases unmatched. This CDR3 contains 13 residues. CDR1 is LGHNA and CDR2 is YNFKEQ in the germline V gene. The chain's CDR3 is CASSPPGGRKQYF. DNA of the CDR3: TGTGCCAGCAGCCCACCAGGGGGCCGAAAGCAGTATTTT.

The rearrangement joins TRBV5-1 to TRBJ1-1; D unclear. This CDR3 contains 15 residues. Trimming shortened V by 4 bases and J by 1 base, and 14 bases separated the two germline ends. Germline loops: CDR1 SGHRS, CDR2 YFSETQ. The CDR3 loop reads CASSREGAGNTEAFF. The CDR3 region has the DNA TGCGCCAGCAGCCGCGAGGGTGCAGGGAACACTGAAGCTTTCTTT.

The rearrangement joins TRBV27 to TRBJ1-5; D not certain. Germline V gene sequence: CDR1 MNHEY, CDR2 SMNVEV (reference sequence). The V gene lost 3 bases and the J gene lost 6 bases, with 12 bases spanning the gap. The CDR3 is 14 amino acids. Here the CDR3 reads CASSLNGMGQPQHF. The CDR3, as DNA: TGTGCCAGCAGTTTGAATGGGATGGGTCAGCCCCAGCATTTT.

The chain joins TRBV28 to TRBJ2-3, with D perhaps TRBD2 (7 bases). The length of the CDR3 is 15 residues. The ends were cut back, 5 bases at V and 5 bases at J, with 17 bases in the middle. Germline values: CDR1 MDHEN, CDR2 SYDVKM. This CDR3 reads CASSQKGGSGDTQYF. The CDR3 DNA follows: TGTGCCAGCAGTCAAAAGGGGGGGAGCGGAGATACGCAGTATTTT. Based on the CDR3 plus reference TRBV28 and TRBJ2-3, the full variable domain is DVKVTQSSRYLVKRTGEKVFLECVQDMDHENMFWYRQDPGLGLRLIYFSYDVKMKEKGDIPEGYSVSREKKERFSLILESASTNQTSMYLCASSQKGGSGDTQYFGPGTRLTVL.

The chain uses TRBV5-4 and TRBJ2-7; 9 positions agree with TRBD2. The DNA end is more similar to TRBJ2-1, so the J call may be wrong. This CDR3 contains 15 residues. The germline CDR1 and CDR2 sequences are SGHNT and YYREEE (reference sequence). CDR3 loop: CASSLGGGAYNEQFF. The CDR3, as DNA: TGTGCCAGCAGTCTGGGCGGGGGGGCCTACAATGAGCAGTTCTTC.

CDR3 protein: CASARGSGSVNEQFF. The CDR3 coding sequence is TGTGCCAGCGCAAGGGGTAGCGGGAGTGTGAATGAGCAGTTCTTC. The chain couples TRBV9 to TRBJ2-1; TRBD2 matches at 9 bases. Germline V gives CDR1 SGDLS, CDR2 YYNGEE. V shed 7 bases and J 7 bases; nucleotides not matched to a gene: 12. The CDR3 runs 15 residues.

The chain combines TRBV7-2 with TRBJ1-5; 8 positions agree with TRBD1. This CDR3 is built from 15 residues. Per the germline V gene, CDR1 is SGHTA and CDR2 is FQGNSA. With 4 bases clipped from V and 9 bases from J, the junction kept 11 bases outside the gene matches. CDR3 sequence (DNA): TGTGCCAGCAGCTCAGGTGGGGGACAGGTACTGCCCCAGCATTTT. Translation: CASSSGGGQVLPQHF.

This clone showed up just a few times. The J gene is TRBJ2-2, the V gene TRBV7-2, with 13 bases that match TRBD2. The germline V gene encodes CDR1 SGHTA and CDR2 FQGNSA. The CDR3 is 18 residues long. V gave up 5 bases and J gave up 5 bases; unmatched junction bases: 11. CDR3 region: CASSTGTSGARGTGELFF. The CDR3 DNA follows: TGTGCCAGCAGCACCGGGACTAGCGGGGCCCGGGGGACCGGGGAGCTGTTTTTT.

This clone has only a few counts. The rearrangement joins TRBV18 to TRBJ1-5; no clear D gene. The CDR3 spans 14 residues. Germline-derived CDR1 and CDR2 are KGHSH and LQKENI. The ends were cut back, 6 bases at V and 0 bases at J, with 9 bases in the middle. The CDR3 nucleotides read TGTGCCAGCTCCGAGAAGTTTAGCAATCAGCCCCAGCATTTT. Translating it yields CASSEKFSNQPQHF.

CDR3 sequence: CSVGPRDRGYGYTF. The CDR3 DNA is TGCAGCGTTGGCCCCCGGGACAGGGGCTATGGCTACACCTTC. The chain uses TRBV29-1 and TRBJ1-2; 10 bases map to TRBD1. V was pared by 4 bases and J by 4 bases, with 6 bases of the junction left unmatched. There are 14 residues in the CDR3. Germline CDR1 SQVTM, CDR2 ANQGSEA.

The CDR3 is CAISVTPTGRDEQYF. The DNA of the CDR3 is TGTGCCATCAGTGTAACCCCGACAGGTAGGGACGAGCAGTACTTC. The chain recombines TRBV10-3 with TRBJ2-7; a weak D match, TRBD1 (6 bases). This CDR3 is built from 15 residues. The V gene's germline CDR1 is ENHRY and CDR2 SYGVKD. Trimming took 4 bases from V and 5 from J, leaving 18 bases between them.

This chain uses TRBV7-6 with TRBJ1-2; maybe TRBD1 (5 bases). The CDR3 contains 14 residues. Germline loops: CDR1 SGHVS, CDR2 FNYEAQ. The V and J ends lost 2 bases and 7 bases respectively, with 14 bases between them. CDR3 DNA: TGTGCCAGCAGCTTAAGACAGCCTCTGGGTGGCTACACCTTC. Protein product: CASSLRQPLGGYTF. The complete variable domain, with remaining parts taken from reference TRBV7-6 and TRBJ1-2, reads GAGVSQSPRYKVTKRGQDVALRCDPISGHVSLYWYRQALGQGPEFLTYFNYEAQQDKSGLPNDRFSAERPEGSISTLTIQRTEQRDSAMYRCASSLRQPLGGYTFGSGTRLTVV.

In its sample, this clone was seen a few times. The chain uses TRBV28 and TRBJ2-3, with unresolved D. V was shortened by 3 bases and J by 0 bases, with 7 bases between the two germline ends. Germline V lookup: CDR1 MDHEN, CDR2 SYDVKM. The CDR3 has 14 amino acids. The CDR3 reads CASSFPTSTDTQYF. The DNA of the CDR3 is TGTGCCAGCAGTTTTCCCACTAGCACAGATACGCAGTATTTT.

CDR3 sequence (DNA): TGTGCCAGCAGCCCTACATCAGCGAACACTGAAGCTTTCTTT. Its translation: CASSPTSANTEAFF. V is TRBV7-6 and J is TRBJ1-1; no definite D call. The CDR3 contains 14 residues. CDR1 is SGHVS and CDR2 is FNYEAQ in the germline V gene. Trimming left V 5 bases short and J 1 base short, with 11 bases between. Full variable domain (outside the CDR3, taken from reference TRBV7-6 and TRBJ1-1): GAGVSQSPRYKVTKRGQDVALRCDPISGHVSLYWYRQALGQGPEFLTYFNYEAQQDKSGLPNDRFSAERPEGSISTLTIQRTEQRDSAMYRCASSPTSANTEAFFGQGTRLTVV.

The chain joins TRBV28 to TRBJ2-2; a weak D match, TRBD2 (6 bases). V was pared by 2 bases and J by 5 bases, with 18 bases between. CDR3 size: 17 residues. Looked up from germline, CDR1 is MDHEN and CDR2 is SYDVKM. The DNA for the CDR3 is TGTGCCAGCAGTTTACGGAGGGAAACGTGGAGAACCGGGGAGCTGTTTTTT. Amino acids: CASSLRRETWRTGELFF.

This chain links TRBV7-2 with TRBJ1-5; D gene unclear. This CDR3 spans 13 amino acids. Germline-derived CDR1 and CDR2 are SGHTA and FQGNSA. Between the trimmed V and J ends, which lost 5 bases and 8 bases, there was a span of 13 bases. The CDR3 DNA follows: TGTGCCAGCAGCCGCGTAGGCTCCGAGCCCCAGCATTTT. It encodes CASSRVGSEPQHF.

The table lists this clone with a few counts. V and J are TRBV19 and TRBJ1-5; unclear D gene. CDR1 LNHDA and CDR2 SQIVND come from the germline V gene (reference sequence). This CDR3 comprises 13 residues. Trimming took 6 bases from V and 3 from J, leaving 9 bases between them. This CDR3 is CASRLQTNQPQHF. The DNA for the CDR3 is TGTGCCAGTAGATTACAGACCAATCAGCCCCAGCATTTT.

V is TRBV5-1 and J is TRBJ1-6; D gene uncertain. Trimming took 5 bases from V and 0 from J, leaving 12 bases between them. From germline, CDR1 is SGHRS and CDR2 YFSETQ. CDR3 length equals 16 residues. The CDR3 region is CASSSRFGSYNSPLHF. The CDR3 nucleotides read TGCGCCAGCAGTTCCCGTTTTGGCTCCTATAATTCACCCCTCCACTTT.

This clone was counted a single time. The chain joins TRBV7-2 to TRBJ2-5; D is unresolved. CDR1 is SGHTA and CDR2 is FQGNSA in the germline V gene. Trimming took off 1 base at V and 7 bases at J, with 10 bases between the two ends. The CDR3 sequence is 13 residues long. CDR3 loop: CASSLDPARTQYF. For the CDR3, the DNA is TGTGCCAGCAGCTTAGATCCGGCCCGGACCCAGTACTTC. Full variable domain (remainder filled in from reference TRBV7-2 and TRBJ2-5): GAGVSQSPSNKVTEKGKDVELRCDPISGHTALYWYRQSLGQGLEFLIYFQGNSAPDKSGLPSDRFSAERTGGSVSTLTIQRTQQEDSAVYLCASSLDPARTQYFGPGTRLLVL.

This clone was detected only a few times. The chain employs TRBV6-5 and TRBJ2-1, with D possibly matching TRBD1 (6 bases). Germline CDR1 is MNHEY and CDR2 is SVGAGI. Deletions cut 8 bases from V and 3 bases from J, with 17 bases between. This CDR3 region has 15 residues. Here the CDR3 reads CASRITGQNYNEQFF. DNA of the CDR3: TGTGCCAGCCGGATTACGGGACAAAACTACAATGAGCAGTTCTTC.

V is TRBV19 and J is TRBJ2-7; TRBD1 might be the D (6 bases). Trimming pared 5 bases from V and 2 bases from J, leaving 10 bases between. This CDR3 has 13 amino acids. Germline V CDR1 and CDR2: LNHDA, SQIVND (reference sequence). CDR3 in DNA: TGTGCCAGTAGTCGGACAGATCCCTACGAGCAGTACTTC. Protein: CASSRTDPYEQYF.

The chain has TRBV29-1 and TRBJ1-1; D might be TRBD1 (5 bases). Trimming pared 7 bases from V and 0 bases from J, leaving 15 bases between. Germline loops: CDR1 SQVTM, CDR2 ANQGSEA. The CDR3 contains 14 residues. CDR3: CSGGADYLNTEAFF. The CDR3, as DNA: TGCAGCGGCGGGGCGGACTATTTGAACACTGAAGCTTTCTTT.